A selection of T cell receptor beta chains follows, all from one sample in a study of metastatic and nonmetastatic thyroid tumors. TCRdb recomputed clones from the PCR reads via MiXCR. The data hold about 30,000 clones, with 20% to 30% observed a single time. Sequences were obtained from blood. These receptors were obtained from a female donor with papillary thyroid cancer or a benign thyroid nodule (not recorded which). Some clones in this sample may be carry-over from other donors' samples. Each CDR3 is given with its conserved first and last residue. D genes are given only for firm matches. The size field is filled for only some rows; it gives once, few, many or a size class.

D gene	V gene	J gene	clone size	CDR3 protein	CDR3 DNA
-	TRBV25-1	TRBJ1-4	many	CASSDYTTNEKLFF	TGTGCCAGCAGTGATTACACAACTAATGAAAAACTGTTTTTT
-	TRBV19	TRBJ1-1	many	CASSTSLVSANTEAFF	TGTGCCAGTAGTACCTCTTTAGTTAGCGCTAACACTGAAGCTTTCTTT
TRBD2	TRBV11-2	TRBJ2-3	-	CASRTGTNTDTQYF	TGTGCCAGCAGGACCGGGACTAACACAGATACGCAGTATTTT
TRBD2	TRBV12-3/TRBV12-4	TRBJ2-1	once	CSSSFNGGGEQFF	TGTTCCAGCAGTTTTAACGGCGGGGGTGAGCAGTTCTTC
-	TRBV20-1	TRBJ2-1	many	CSARDLGTGSDSYNEQFF	TGCAGTGCTAGAGATCTGGGGACCGGGAGTGATTCCTACAATGAGCAGTTCTTC
TRBD1	TRBV20-1	TRBJ1-1	many	CSARRQGPDTEAFF	TGCAGTGCTAGAAGACAGGGACCGGACACTGAAGCTTTCTTT
TRBD2	TRBV15	TRBJ2-7	many	CATSPIAGGGYEQYF	TGTGCCACCAGCCCGATAGCGGGAGGTGGTTACGAGCAGTACTTC
-	TRBV5-1	TRBJ2-7	medium-sized	CASSLSQEAYEQYF	TGCGCCAGCAGCTTGTCACAAGAAGCCTACGAGCAGTACTTC
-	TRBV7-2	TRBJ1-5	many	CASSFVLTGPYLYSNQPQHF	TGTGCCAGCAGCTTTGTCCTTACAGGGCCCTATTTATATAGCAATCAGCCCCAGCATTTT
TRBD2	TRBV28	TRBJ2-7	few	CASSFGSGIYEQYF	TGTGCCAGCAGTTTCGGGAGCGGGATCTACGAGCAGTACTTC
-	TRBV2	TRBJ2-2	many	CASGRGAAGELFF	TGTGCCAGCGGAAGGGGAGCGGCCGGGGAGCTGTTTTTT
-	TRBV29-1	TRBJ1-2	few	CSALLQGNYGYTF	TGCAGCGCTCTCCTCCAGGGCAACTATGGCTACACCTTC
-	TRBV24-1	TRBJ1-2	-	CATSDRQVGYGYTF	TGTGCCACCAGTGATCGACAGGTCGGCTATGGCTACACCTTC
-	TRBV6-2/TRBV6-3	TRBJ1-2	few	CASNRRAGDYGYTF	TGTGCCAGCAATCGGCGGGCAGGGGACTATGGCTACACATTC
TRBD1	TRBV28	TRBJ2-5	-	CASSLGDRGRETQYF	TGTGCCAGCAGTTTAGGGGACAGGGGGCGGGAGACCCAGTACTTC
-	TRBV5-1	TRBJ2-1	-	CASSLGEASYNEQFF	TGCGCCAGCAGCTTGGGCGAGGCTTCATACAATGAGCAGTTCTTC
TRBD2	TRBV27	TRBJ2-3	many	CASSLRSHPGRAADTQYF	TGTGCCAGCAGTTTAAGGTCCCATCCCGGGAGGGCCGCAGATACGCAGTATTTT
-	TRBV20-1	TRBJ2-7	few	CSATSGRLAYEQYF	TGCAGTGCTACATCGGGACGCCTCGCCTACGAGCAGTACTTC
TRBD1	TRBV20-1	TRBJ1-1	many	CSAQDRGTEAFF	TGCAGTGCCCAGGACAGGGGTACTGAAGCTTTCTTT
-	TRBV30	TRBJ2-7	-	CAWSPGIGLYEQYF	TGTGCCTGGAGCCCCGGTATCGGACTTTACGAGCAGTACTTC
TRBD2	TRBV7-6	TRBJ2-2	-	CAGSPLAGVGNTGELFF	TGTGCCGGCAGCCCGCTAGCGGGAGTCGGTAACACCGGGGAGCTGTTTTTT
-	TRBV20-1	TRBJ2-7	medium-sized	CSAFPDGTHSEQYF	TGCAGTGCCTTCCCGGATGGAACGCATTCCGAGCAGTACTTC
-	TRBV6-2/TRBV6-3	TRBJ2-5	many	CATRVWREETQYF	TGTGCCACCAGGGTATGGAGAGAAGAGACCCAGTACTTC
-	TRBV20-1	TRBJ1-5	-	CSAFGGANQPQHF	TGCAGTGCCTTCGGGGGGGCAAATCAGCCCCAGCATTTT
TRBD2	TRBV12-3/TRBV12-4	TRBJ2-1	many	CASRVSGVLYNEQFF	TGTGCCAGCAGAGTTAGCGGGGTTCTCTACAATGAGCAGTTCTTC
-	TRBV6-9	TRBJ1-1	-	CASSFQHFINTETFF	TGTGCCAGCAGTTTTCAACACTTCATTAACACTGAAACTTTCTTT
-	TRBV4-1	TRBJ2-3	many	CASSQRTDTQYF	TGCGCCAGCAGCCAAAGGACAGATACGCAGTATTTT
TRBD2	TRBV19	TRBJ2-7	-	CASSILAGADEQYF	TGTGCCAGTAGTATACTAGCGGGAGCTGACGAGCAGTACTTC
TRBD2	TRBV15	TRBJ2-1	-	CATSSSSGRAFAEQFF	TGTGCCACCAGCTCTTCTAGCGGGAGGGCCTTTGCTGAGCAGTTCTTC
-	TRBV11-2	TRBJ2-7	-	CASSSLGYEQYF	TGTGCCAGCAGCTCCCTGGGCTACGAGCAGTACTTC
TRBD1	TRBV28	TRBJ2-5	-	CASSLPGTGARKETQYF	TGTGCCAGCAGTTTACCCGGGACAGGGGCAAGGAAAGAGACCCAGTACTTC
-	TRBV7-2	TRBJ2-7	medium-sized	CASSVSYEQYF	TGTGCCAGCAGCGTTTCCTACGAGCAGTACTTC
-	TRBV6-1	TRBJ1-1	many	CASRVLNTEAFF	TGTGCCAGCAGAGTCCTGAACACTGAAGCTTTCTTT
TRBD1	TRBV18	TRBJ2-1	-	CASSPGQGALEQFF	TGTGCCAGCTCACCGGGACAGGGGGCTCTGGAGCAGTTCTTC
TRBD1	TRBV20-1	TRBJ2-2	-	CSSLTGRTGELFF	TGCAGTTCCCTGACAGGGCGGACCGGTGAGCTGTTTTTT
TRBD2	TRBV5-1	TRBJ2-3	-	CASSLVGGSGTDTQYF	TGCGCCAGCAGCTTGGTCGGCGGGAGTGGCACAGATACGCAGTATTTT
TRBD2	TRBV11-2	TRBJ2-3	-	CASSQRDDTDTQYF	TGTGCCAGCAGCCAGCGGGATGACACAGATACGCAGTATTTT
-	TRBV7-9	TRBJ2-7	-	CASSLYRVSYEQYF	TGTGCCAGCAGCTTATACAGGGTATCCTACGAGCAGTACTTC
TRBD1	TRBV5-1	TRBJ1-5	many	CASSLTGDRGQPQHF	TGCGCCAGCAGCTTGACAGGGGACAGAGGGCAGCCCCAGCATTTT
TRBD1	TRBV20-1	TRBJ1-4	-	CSAWDRGSEKLFF	TGCAGTGCTTGGGACAGGGGAAGTGAAAAACTGTTTTTT
TRBD2	TRBV29-1	TRBJ2-3	many	CSASAGARDTQYF	TGCAGCGCCTCAGCGGGAGCGCGGGATACGCAGTATTTT
-	TRBV6-1	TRBJ1-5	-	CASMGQVNPPQHF	TGTGCCAGCATGGGGCAGGTCAATCCGCCCCAGCATTTT